This is a list of T cell receptor beta chains from one sample in a study of shared clonotypes between healthy human individuals. The method was immunoSEQ multiplex PCR; TCRdb's version includes in-frame clones alone and lacks a portion of them. The repertoire consists of some 530,000 clones, with around 73% occurring once and the leading ten covering approximately 12%. Sequenced input: PBMCs. Every receptor here comes from a woman aged 40-49 years in good health. Some clones in this sample may be carry-over from other donors' samples. The conserved cysteine and the conserved F or W are not part of the CDR3 here. D genes are given only for firm matches.

V	D	J	CDR3
TRBV7-9	TRBD2	TRBJ2-7	ASSQVAGGPYEQY
TRBV25-1	TRBD1	TRBJ1-1	ASSDRTGGMNTEAF
TRBV11-2	.	TRBJ2-1	ASSSQGKTGYNEQF
TRBV7-9	.	TRBJ2-3	ASSLDEDTQY
TRBV28	.	TRBJ2-3	ASSPPRGSGTDTQY
TRBV10-1	TRBD2	TRBJ2-2	ASSEATSGANTGELF
TRBV7-2	.	TRBJ1-2	ASTATGTYGYT
TRBV5-1	.	TRBJ2-5	ASSLIPGGETQY
TRBV7-2	.	TRBJ1-1	ASSFIGGDTEAF
TRBV7-9	TRBD2	TRBJ2-2	ASSLGLADPTGELF
TRBV27	.	TRBJ2-1	ASSLERGIENEQF